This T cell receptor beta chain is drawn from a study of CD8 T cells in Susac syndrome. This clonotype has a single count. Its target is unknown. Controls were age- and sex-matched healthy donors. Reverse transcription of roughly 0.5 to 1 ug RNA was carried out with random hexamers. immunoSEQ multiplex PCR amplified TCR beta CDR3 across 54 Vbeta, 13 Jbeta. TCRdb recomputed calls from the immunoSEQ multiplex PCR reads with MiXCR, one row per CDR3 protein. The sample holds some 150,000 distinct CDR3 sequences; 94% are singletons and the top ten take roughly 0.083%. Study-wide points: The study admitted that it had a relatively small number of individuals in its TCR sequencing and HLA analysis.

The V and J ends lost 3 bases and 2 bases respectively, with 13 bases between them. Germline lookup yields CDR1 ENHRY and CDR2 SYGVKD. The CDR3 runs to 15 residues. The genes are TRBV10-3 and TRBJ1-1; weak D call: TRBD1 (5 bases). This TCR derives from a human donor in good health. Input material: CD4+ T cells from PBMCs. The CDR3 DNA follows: TGTGCCATCAGTGAACCGACAGTAGCCAACACTGAAGCTTTCTTT. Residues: CAISEPTVANTEAFF.